This T cell receptor (beta chain) was identified during a study of human T cells and chemical hapten exposure. On the study more broadly: Per-sample variation in TCR yield stemmed mainly from small pooled library volume differences. Study-level results: DPC sensitization did not alter TCRs above 1 in 1000 frequency.

In the source study's methods: Ranging from roughly 20,000 to 750,000, TCR counts per sample had a median value of 95,638. TCRdb re-called the RACE reads through MiXCR, storing one row per CDR3 protein. These V and J calls originate from TCRdb's pipeline instead of the authors' own analysis. The sample lists about 65,000 distinct CDR3 sequences, approximately 6.1% occurring once. The CDR3 length is 15 residues. The V gene end was trimmed by 4 bases and the J gene end by 4 bases; junction bases not matched to a gene: 8. The germline gives CDR1 SGDLS, CDR2 YYNGEE. Specified time point: healthy volunteer bleed at 6 weeks. Unfractionated whole blood yielded total RNA. This clonotype was picked up many times. No antigen is known for it.

Specimen: whole blood. The J gene is TRBJ2-3, the V gene TRBV9; 8 bases line up with TRBD2. The sequence derives from a female donor in good health. Some clones in this sample may be carry-over from other donors' samples. The CDR3 loop reads CASSTGAGVADTQYF. CDR3 in DNA: TGTGCCAGCAGCACAGGAGCGGGAGTGGCAGATACGCAGTATTTT.